The rows below give T cell receptor beta chains drawn from one sample of a study of shared clonotypes between healthy human individuals. Some clones are missing from TCRdb's copy, which holds only in-frame ones; the method was immunoSEQ multiplex PCR. This table has 900,000 to 1,200,000 clones, around 82% appearing once. The sequenced sample consisted of memory CD4+ T cells from PBMCs. Receptor source: a man younger than 35 in good health. Some clones in this sample may be carry-over from other donors' samples. CDR3s include the opening cysteine and the closing phenylalanine or tryptophan. A D gene is named only where the DNA matches it firmly. Some rows have no size entry. The others give once, few or many, or a class for an expanded clone.

D: -
V: TRBV4-3
J: TRBJ1-1
length: 14
size: -
CDR3: CASSQVRADTEAFF
DNA: TGCGCCAGCAGCCAAGTACGCGCGGACACTGAAGCTTTCTTT

D: -
V: TRBV5-4
J: TRBJ1-2
length: 13
size: -
CDR3: CASSFETGNGYTF
DNA: TGTGCCAGCAGCTTTGAAACAGGGAATGGCTACACCTTC

D: -
V: TRBV7-2
J: TRBJ2-2
length: 15
size: -
CDR3: CASSLVSAVPGELFF
DNA: TGTGCCAGCAGCTTAGTCAGCGCCGTACCCGGGGAGCTGTTTTTT

D: -
V: TRBV28
J: TRBJ1-5
length: 13
size: -
CDR3: CATQTGLDQPQHF
DNA: TGTGCCACCCAAACAGGGCTGGATCAGCCCCAGCATTTT

D: TRBD2
V: TRBV28
J: TRBJ2-1
length: 17
size: -
CDR3: CASSLTSGRATGYEQFF
DNA: TGTGCCAGCAGTCTGACTAGCGGGAGGGCCACGGGGTATGAGCAGTTCTTC

D: -
V: TRBV7-8
J: TRBJ2-7
length: 14
size: once
CDR3: CASSLDQGPYEQYF
DNA: TGTGCCAGCAGCTTAGATCAGGGGCCTTACGAGCAGTACTTC

D: -
V: TRBV2
J: TRBJ1-2
length: 15
size: -
CDR3: CASSEARGGAYGYTF
DNA: TGTGCCAGCAGTGAAGCGAGGGGGGGTGCCTATGGCTACACCTTC

D: -
V: TRBV6-6
J: TRBJ1-1
length: 12
size: -
CDR3: CASSYRTAEAFF
DNA: TGTGCCAGCAGTTACCGGACAGCTGAAGCTTTCTTT

D: -
V: TRBV27
J: TRBJ2-2
length: 15
size: once
CDR3: CASSSGGTYTGELFF
DNA: TGTGCCAGCAGTTCGGGTGGGACGTACACCGGGGAGCTGTTTTTT

D: -
V: TRBV7-9
J: TRBJ2-6
length: 18
size: -
CDR3: CASSLVEGLTSGANVLTF
DNA: TGTGCCAGCAGCTTAGTCGAGGGACTTACCTCTGGGGCCAACGTCCTGACTTTC

D: TRBD2
V: TRBV6-1
J: TRBJ2-7
length: 20
size: -
CDR3: CASSDPPLGLAGYDAHEQYF
DNA: TGTGCCAGCAGTGACCCACCGCTCGGACTAGCGGGATACGACGCCCACGAGCAGTACTTC

D: -
V: TRBV5-1
J: TRBJ2-5
length: 15
size: -
CDR3: CASTSQRGVRETQYF
DNA: TGCGCCAGCACCTCCCAGCGAGGGGTTCGGGAGACCCAGTACTTC

D: -
V: TRBV15
J: TRBJ1-4
length: 18
size: -
CDR3: CATSSAWAGAGANEKLFF
DNA: TGTGCCACCTCCAGTGCCTGGGCAGGGGCAGGGGCTAATGAAAAACTGTTTTTT

D: -
V: TRBV11-2
J: TRBJ2-7
length: 16
size: -
CDR3: CASSPTGRTGSYEQYF
DNA: TGTGCCAGCAGCCCCACCGGGCGGACGGGATCCTACGAGCAGTACTTC

D: -
V: TRBV28
J: TRBJ1-1
length: 16
size: few
CDR3: CASSTWGGTANTEAFF
DNA: TGTGCCAGCAGCACATGGGGAGGGACGGCGAACACTGAAGCTTTCTTT

D: -
V: TRBV29-1
J: TRBJ2-5
length: 13
size: -
CDR3: CSVVRVTQETQYF
DNA: TGCAGCGTTGTTCGTGTCACTCAAGAGACCCAGTACTTC

D: -
V: TRBV29-1
J: TRBJ1-2
length: 13
size: -
CDR3: CSTNTGLGYGYTF
DNA: TGCAGCACCAACACAGGGTTAGGCTATGGCTACACCTTC

D: -
V: TRBV9
J: TRBJ2-5
length: 14
size: -
CDR3: CASSRRGTRETQYF
DNA: TGTGCCAGCAGCCGAAGGGGGACGCGAGAGACCCAGTACTTC

D: -
V: TRBV11-2
J: TRBJ2-7
length: 15
size: -
CDR3: CASSLGFQAAYEQYF
DNA: TGTGCCAGCAGCTTAGGGTTTCAGGCCGCCTACGAGCAGTACTTC

D: -
V: TRBV2
J: TRBJ2-7
length: 12
size: -
CDR3: CASSPIGYEQYF
DNA: TGTGCCAGCAGCCCGATAGGCTACGAGCAGTACTTC

D: -
V: TRBV5-1
J: TRBJ1-4
length: 13
size: -
CDR3: CASSLDGYEKLFF
DNA: TGCGCCAGCAGCTTGGATGGTTACGAAAAACTGTTTTTT

D: -
V: TRBV6-6
J: TRBJ1-2
length: 15
size: -
CDR3: CASSSPGHTNYGYTF
DNA: TGTGCCAGCAGTTCTCCGGGACACACTAACTATGGCTACACCTTC

D: -
V: TRBV14
J: TRBJ2-5
length: 13
size: -
CDR3: CASSPMWEETQYF
DNA: TGTGCCAGCAGCCCAATGTGGGAAGAGACCCAGTACTTC

D: -
V: TRBV5-1
J: TRBJ2-7
length: 14
size: -
CDR3: CASSLGGGIYEQYF
DNA: TGCGCCAGCAGCTTGGGAGGTGGAATCTACGAGCAGTACTTC

D: TRBD1
V: TRBV27
J: TRBJ1-5
length: 13
size: few
CDR3: CASSDDRVQPQHF
DNA: TGTGCCAGCAGTGACGACAGGGTACAGCCCCAGCATTTT

D: -
V: TRBV11-2
J: TRBJ2-7
length: 14
size: -
CDR3: CASGGKGLSYEQYF
DNA: TGTGCCAGCGGGGGGAAGGGGCTCTCCTACGAGCAGTACTTC

D: TRBD2
V: TRBV27
J: TRBJ2-1
length: 17
size: -
CDR3: CASSSASGTQSYNEQFF
DNA: TGTGCCAGCAGTTCGGCTAGCGGGACCCAATCCTACAATGAGCAGTTCTTC

D: -
V: TRBV4-2
J: TRBJ2-7
length: 15
size: -
CDR3: CASSQGTQNNYEQYF
DNA: TGTGCCAGCAGCCAAGGGACCCAAAACAATTACGAGCAGTACTTC

D: -
V: TRBV5-1
J: TRBJ2-5
length: 13
size: -
CDR3: CASSMMVPGTQYF
DNA: TGCGCCAGCAGTATGATGGTTCCGGGGACCCAGTACTTC

D: -
V: TRBV9
J: TRBJ2-7
length: 12
size: -
CDR3: CASSVYSGEQYF
DNA: TGTGCCAGCAGCGTTTACTCGGGTGAGCAGTACTTC

D: -
V: TRBV4-3
J: TRBJ2-1
length: 14
size: -
CDR3: CASSQGLSRHEQFF
DNA: TGCGCCAGCAGCCAGGGCTTAAGTCGACATGAGCAGTTCTTC

D: -
V: TRBV5-1
J: TRBJ1-1
length: 14
size: once
CDR3: CASSLVQTNTEAFF
DNA: TGCGCCAGCAGCTTGGTCCAGACGAACACTGAAGCTTTCTTT

D: TRBD1
V: TRBV7-3
J: TRBJ2-7
length: 19
size: -
CDR3: CASSPSRTGVRVAYYEQYF
DNA: TGTGCCAGCAGCCCCTCTCGGACAGGGGTGCGGGTGGCGTACTACGAGCAGTACTTC

D: TRBD2
V: TRBV30
J: TRBJ2-1
length: 14
size: -
CDR3: CAWRGSGRNNEQFF
DNA: TGTGCCTGGAGGGGGAGCGGGAGAAACAATGAGCAGTTCTTC

D: -
V: TRBV4-1
J: TRBJ1-5
length: 13
size: -
CDR3: CASSQDQGQPQHF
DNA: TGCGCCAGCAGCCAAGATCAGGGTCAGCCCCAGCATTTT

D: TRBD1
V: TRBV28
J: TRBJ2-1
length: 15
size: -
CDR3: CASSFGAGGTNEQFF
DNA: TGTGCCAGCAGTTTTGGGGCAGGGGGCACGAATGAGCAGTTCTTC

D: TRBD1
V: TRBV10-3
J: TRBJ2-1
length: 13
size: -
CDR3: CATEGQGNNEQFF
DNA: TGTGCCACCGAGGGACAGGGTAACAATGAGCAGTTCTTC

D: -
V: TRBV7-3
J: TRBJ2-2
length: 15
size: once
CDR3: CASSLSGKYTGELFF
DNA: TGTGCCAGCAGCTTATCGGGGAAGTACACCGGGGAGCTGTTTTTT

D: TRBD1
V: TRBV28
J: TRBJ1-4
length: 17
size: -
CDR3: CASSSQPGQATNEKLFF
DNA: TGTGCCAGCAGTTCTCAACCGGGACAGGCGACTAATGAAAAACTGTTTTTT

D: -
V: TRBV4-2
J: TRBJ2-7
length: 15
size: -
CDR3: CASSHLAGTDYEQYF
DNA: TGTGCCAGCAGCCACCTCGCGGGGACAGATTACGAGCAGTACTTC

D: -
V: TRBV5-8
J: TRBJ1-2
length: 17
size: -
CDR3: CASSLAYSTKGIYGYTF
DNA: TGTGCCAGCAGCTTGGCCTACAGTACCAAGGGCATCTATGGCTACACCTTC

D: -
V: TRBV2
J: TRBJ2-1
length: 12
size: -
CDR3: CASNREWDEQFF
DNA: TGTGCCAGCAACAGGGAATGGGATGAGCAGTTCTTC

D: -
V: TRBV7-3
J: TRBJ2-3
length: 11
size: -
CDR3: CASADSDTQYF
DNA: TGTGCCAGCGCGGACTCAGATACGCAGTATTTT

D: -
V: TRBV5-1
J: TRBJ1-4
length: 14
size: -
CDR3: CASRIPSRGEKLFF
DNA: TGCGCCAGCAGAATCCCCAGCCGGGGAGAAAAACTGTTTTTT

D: TRBD2
V: TRBV18
J: TRBJ2-3
length: 15
size: -
CDR3: CASSRSLAESDTQYF
DNA: TGTGCCAGCTCACGGAGCCTAGCGGAGTCAGATACGCAGTATTTT

D: TRBD1
V: TRBV7-9
J: TRBJ2-1
length: 18
size: -
CDR3: CASSFRTGGDFPYNEQFF
DNA: TGTGCCAGCAGCTTTAGGACAGGGGGCGACTTCCCCTACAATGAGCAGTTCTTC

D: -
V: TRBV25-1
J: TRBJ2-7
length: 15
size: few
CDR3: CASTTGAQGRYEQYF
DNA: TGTGCCAGCACCACCGGGGCCCAGGGGCGTTACGAGCAGTACTTC

D: TRBD1
V: TRBV18
J: TRBJ2-7
length: 15
size: -
CDR3: CASSQMGTGVYEQYF
DNA: TGTGCCAGCTCACAGATGGGGACAGGGGTGTACGAGCAGTACTTC

D: TRBD1
V: TRBV27
J: TRBJ1-5
length: 14
size: -
CDR3: CASRPTGDNQPQHF
DNA: TGTGCCAGCAGACCCACAGGGGACAATCAGCCCCAGCATTTT

D: -
V: TRBV28
J: TRBJ1-5
length: 12
size: -
CDR3: CASSIPFQPQHF
DNA: TGTGCCAGCAGTATACCTTTCCAGCCCCAGCATTTT

D: -
V: TRBV11-2
J: TRBJ1-1
length: 15
size: -
CDR3: CASSLRLTWGTEAFF
DNA: TGTGCCAGCAGCTTAAGGCTCACCTGGGGGACTGAAGCTTTCTTT

D: -
V: TRBV29-1
J: TRBJ1-1
length: 11
size: -
CDR3: CSVDWATEAFF
DNA: TGCAGCGTTGATTGGGCCACTGAAGCTTTCTTT

D: -
V: TRBV5-1
J: TRBJ2-3
length: 14
size: -
CDR3: CASSLMGARDTQYF
DNA: TGCGCCAGCAGCTTGATGGGGGCGCGAGATACGCAGTATTTT

D: TRBD2
V: TRBV6-1
J: TRBJ2-7
length: 13
size: -
CDR3: CASQRERTYEQYF
DNA: TGTGCCAGCCAGCGGGAGCGAACCTACGAGCAGTACTTC